Following are 32 T cell receptor beta chains from one sample sequenced in a study of Ad26.COV2.S vaccination and SARS-CoV-2 variants (dated by TCRdb to the early 2020s). This specimen's treatment or condition label, per the study, means: some 19 received Ad26.COV2.S at low or high dose, single or two shots; about 5 received placebo; per-sample allocation not given. Repertoires of vaccine and placebo recipients were sequenced from samples collected on day 63 after the first injection. Libraries were built with the immunoSEQ multiplex PCR assay. This is the immuneACCESS table as TCRdb keeps it, with only in-frame sequences that have V and J called. A part of the clones is gone; compared with another copy, unresolved V genes explain less than half, and the rest is unexplained. This sample lists 300,000 to 400,000 clones; more than 70% were detected once. The ten top clones hold 1.9% of the sample.

Sequences were derived from peripheral blood, sampled in a trial of Ad26.COV2.S vaccine versus placebo. Receptors were obtained from a person aged 18-60 years who received the Ad26.COV2.S COVID-19 vaccine or a placebo.

The rearrangement links TRBV6-1 to TRBJ1-3; D not certain. Per germline, CDR1 MNHNS and CDR2 SASEGT. The V gene lost 4 bases and the J gene lost 1 base, with 26 bases spanning the gap. CDR3 length: 20 residues. This chain's CDR3 is CASSAEPGRYRPGSGNTIYF. CDR3 nucleotide sequence: TGTGCCAGCAGTGCTGAACCCGGACGGTACCGACCTGGTTCTGGAAACACCATATATTTT.

The chain couples TRBV5-4 to TRBJ2-2; D perhaps matches TRBD1 (5 bases). The CDR3 has 15 residues. Germline-derived CDR1 and CDR2 are SGHNT and YYREEE (reference sequence). With 4 bases removed from V and 0 bases from J, the gap between germline ends came to 10 bases. The CDR3 nucleotides read TGTGCCAGCAGCAGCAAAGGGGCGAACACCGGGGAGCTGTTTTTT. Its protein product is CASSSKGANTGELFF.

This rearrangement joins TRBV2 to TRBJ1-4; a possible D gene is TRBD1 (6 bases). The CDR3 totals 17 residues. Looked up from germline, CDR1 is SNHLY and CDR2 is FYNNEI. The V end was cut by 1 base, the J end by 6 bases, with 18 bases between. CDR3 nucleotide sequence: TGTGCCAGCAGTGAAGGGCCCCGCCAGGGGAGGGATGAAAAACTGTTTTTT. Protein sequence: CASSEGPRQGRDEKLFF. Full variable domain (remainder filled in from reference TRBV2 and TRBJ1-4): EPEVTQTPSHQVTQMGQEVILRCVPISNHLYFYWYRQILGQKVEFLVSFYNNEISEKSEIFDDQFSVERPDGSNFTLKIRSTKLEDSAMYFCASSEGPRQGRDEKLFFGSGTQLSVL.

This clone was detected only a few times. The chain joins TRBV6-2 or TRBV6-3 to TRBJ2-2; perhaps TRBD1 as D (6 bases). V was shortened by 3 bases and J by 0 bases, with 20 bases between the two germline ends. Germline V gives CDR1 MNHEY, CDR2 SVGEGT. This CDR3 has 19 amino acids. For the CDR3, the DNA is TGTGCCAGCAGTTATTCAGGGGACCCCCGTCTTTCGAACACCGGGGAGCTGTTTTTT. Encoded protein: CASSYSGDPRLSNTGELFF.

The CDR3 here is CASSNTGTGDAEAFF. CDR3 coding DNA: TGTGCCAGCAGTAACACCGGGACAGGGGACGCTGAAGCTTTCTTT. This chain links TRBV6-6 with TRBJ1-1, with TRBD1 matching 10 bases. Germline V gene sequence: CDR1 MNHNY, CDR2 SVGAGI (reference sequence). The CDR3 contains 15 residues. The junction had 9 bases not matched to a gene; V was cut back by 5 bases and J by 6 bases.

The chain recombines TRBV12-3 or TRBV12-4 with TRBJ1-3, with D hard to call. Trimming left V 3 bases short and J 3 bases short, with 3 bases between. There are 12 residues in the CDR3. CDR3 region: CASSLDGNTIYF. DNA of the CDR3: TGTGCCAGCAGTTTGGATGGAAACACCATATATTTT.

This clone has a single count. The rearrangement links TRBV5-1 to TRBJ1-2, with 11 nucleotides matching TRBD1. The ends lost 4 bases at V and 7 bases at J; junction bases unmatched: 6. CDR3 length: 14 amino acids. From germline, CDR1 is SGHRS and CDR2 YFSETQ. The CDR3 coding sequence is TGCGCCAGCAGCACCGGACAGGGGGCGCGTGGCTACACCTTC. This translates into CASSTGQGARGYTF.

J is TRBJ1-2 and V is TRBV30, with 9 bases aligning to TRBD1. V shed 4 bases and J 7 bases; nucleotides not matched to a gene: 10. The V gene's germline CDR1 is GTSNPN and CDR2 SVGIG (reference sequence). The CDR3 is 14 residues long. Here the CDR3 DNA reads TGTGCCTGGACCAGGGGGACAGGGAGTCGTGGCTACACCTTC. Translated: CAWTRGTGSRGYTF.

The V gene is TRBV5-5, the J gene TRBJ2-5; 7 bases agree with TRBD2. J lost 2 bases, V lost 0 bases, and 4 bases had no gene match. Germline V lookup: CDR1 SGHKS, CDR2 YYEKEE (reference sequence). This CDR3 has 15 amino acids. The CDR3 DNA follows: TGTGCCAGCAGCTTGGTGGGAGGGCGGCAAGAGACCCAGTACTTC. This translates into CASSLVGGRQETQYF.

V and J are TRBV7-9 and TRBJ1-1; D is possibly TRBD1 (6 bases). Germline assignment: CDR1 SEHNR and CDR2 FQNEAQ (reference sequence). CDR3 length equals 15 residues. The V end was cut by 4 bases, the J end by 2 bases, with 14 bases between. The CDR3 region has the DNA TGTGCCAGCAGCTACCGTGAGGGGGGAAACACTGAAGCTTTCTTT. The encoded protein is CASSYREGGNTEAFF.

V is TRBV6-5 and J is TRBJ1-1; possible D gene TRBD1, 6 bases. In germline, CDR1 is MNHEY, CDR2 SVGAGI. V lost 5 bases and J lost 6, with 10 bases in between. The CDR3 length is 12 residues. The DNA for the CDR3 is TGTGCCAGCAGTCCAGGGGTATCTGAAGCTTTCTTT. It specifies CASSPGVSEAFF.

This chain uses TRBV7-3 with TRBJ2-3; no definite D call. Between the trimmed V and J ends, which lost 6 bases and 2 bases, there was a span of 18 bases. This CDR3 has 16 residues. From germline, CDR1 is SGHTA and CDR2 FQGTGA. Here the CDR3 DNA reads TGTGCCAGCAGTCCAAACCCCGGTGGCCACACAGATACGCAGTATTTT. Translated, it gives CASSPNPGGHTDTQYF.

The V call is TRBV5-4, the J call TRBJ1-2; D is uncertain. Germline-derived CDR1 and CDR2 are SGHNT and YYREEE (reference sequence). CDR3 size: 14 residues. V was cut by 1 base and J by 8 bases, with 15 bases left in between. CDR3 amino acids: CASSLIALPGGYTF. CDR3 nucleotides: TGTGCCAGCAGCTTGATAGCCCTTCCGGGGGGCTACACCTTC.

This clone turned up a few times. The chain employs TRBV19 and TRBJ1-5; D unclear. Germline CDR1 and CDR2: LNHDA and SQIVND (reference sequence). The ends were cut back, 4 bases at V and 0 bases at J, with 10 bases in the middle. This CDR3 comprises 15 residues. CDR3 DNA: TGTGCCAGTAGTACTGGCACCTTTAGCAATCAGCCCCAGCATTTT. It yields the protein CASSTGTFSNQPQHF.

The chain carries TRBV7-2 and TRBJ1-5; D is unclear. Trimming stripped 5 bases from V and 3 bases from J, with 5 bases between. CDR1 and CDR2 (germline): SGHTA, FQGNSA. The CDR3 length is 12 residues. The CDR3 DNA sequence: TGTGCCAGCAGCCAGTACAATCAGCCCCAGCATTTT. Amino acid sequence: CASSQYNQPQHF.

The V call is TRBV7-2, the J call TRBJ1-2, with TRBD1 matching over 9 bases. The CDR3 contains 15 residues. V gave up 5 bases and J gave up 2 bases; unmatched junction bases: 6. From germline, CDR1 is SGHTA and CDR2 FQGNSA. For the CDR3, the DNA is TGTGCCAGCAGCAGAGACAGGGGGAGGAACTATGGCTACACCTTC. Amino acid sequence: CASSRDRGRNYGYTF.

The CDR3 coding sequence is TGTGCCAGCAGTTTATTGGGGTTGGACACCAACACTGAAGCTTTCTTT. Protein sequence: CASSLLGLDTNTEAFF. The rearrangement uses TRBV28 and TRBJ1-1; the D gene is possibly TRBD1 (5 bases). V was cut by 1 base and J by 2 bases, with 14 bases left in between. CDR3 length: 16 residues. Germline CDR1 is MDHEN and CDR2 is SYDVKM. The variable domain in full, completed from reference TRBV28 and TRBJ1-1, reads DVKVTQSSRYLVKRTGEKVFLECVQDMDHENMFWYRQDPGLGLRLIYFSYDVKMKEKGDIPEGYSVSREKKERFSLILESASTNQTSMYLCASSLLGLDTNTEAFFGQGTRLTVV.

Comment on this clone: The sample contains more than one DNA sequence encoding this CDR3. V and J are TRBV18 and TRBJ1-2, with 9 bases matching TRBD1. The ends lost 1 base at V and 6 bases at J; junction bases unmatched: 0. CDR1 and CDR2 from the germline V gene are KGHSH and LQKENI. The length of the CDR3 is 13 residues. The CDR3 protein is CASSPRTGDGYTF. CDR3 DNA: TGTGCCAGCTCACCACGGACAGGGGATGGCTACACCTTC.

The chain uses TRBV18 and TRBJ1-2; D may be TRBD1 (5 bases). The CDR3 is 14 amino acids. V gave up 3 bases and J gave up 8 bases, with 16 bases separating them. Germline V gene data show CDR1 as KGHSH and CDR2 as LQKENI. The CDR3 nucleotides read TGTGCCAGCTCACCGAAGAACGAGGGGTACGGCTACACCTTC. This codes for CASSPKNEGYGYTF.

The V call is TRBV7-9, the J call TRBJ1-1; D is uncertain. Trimming removed 5 bases from V and 1 base from J, with 11 bases in between. This CDR3 has 14 amino acids. Germline values: CDR1 SEHNR, CDR2 FQNEAQ (reference sequence). CDR3 in DNA: TGTGCCAGCAGCAATAGAAACCCGAACACTGAAGCTTTCTTT. It yields the protein CASSNRNPNTEAFF.

This clone was seen just once. The chain joins TRBV5-4 to TRBJ2-3, with 7 bases lining up with TRBD1. The length of the CDR3 is 15 residues. Trimming cost V 2 bases and J 2 bases; bases outside gene matches: 5. CDR1 is SGHNT and CDR2 is YYREEE in the germline V gene (reference sequence). The DNA of the CDR3 is TGTGCCAGCAGCTTAGGGACAGCCAACACAGATACGCAGTATTTT. Encoded protein: CASSLGTANTDTQYF.

The chain has TRBV18 and TRBJ2-7; 8 bases are a match to TRBD2. CDR3 length: 14 amino acids. Germline V gives CDR1 KGHSH, CDR2 LQKENI. The V gene end was trimmed by 3 bases and the J gene end by 1 base; junction bases not matched to a gene: 2. CDR3 nucleotide sequence: TGTGCCAGCTCACCCGGGACTAGATCCTACGAGCAGTACTTC. Translating gives CASSPGTRSYEQYF.

The V gene is TRBV9, the J gene TRBJ1-3; D gene uncertain. The CDR3 covers 15 residues. CDR1 is SGDLS and CDR2 is YYNGEE in the germline V gene. The V end lost 0 bases, the J end lost 1 base, and 8 bases lay between the germline ends. The CDR3, as DNA: TGTGCCAGCAGCGTAGTTGGCAGATCTGGAAACACCATATATTTT. It codes for CASSVVGRSGNTIYF.

V and J are TRBV18 and TRBJ1-1, with D perhaps matching TRBD1 (5 bases). This CDR3 spans 15 amino acids. Germline lookup yields CDR1 KGHSH and CDR2 LQKENI. Deletions cut 6 bases from V and 3 bases from J, with 17 bases between. The CDR3 here is CASSHSQDSYTEAFF. Written as DNA, the CDR3 is TGTGCCAGCTCCCATTCTCAAGACAGCTACACTGAAGCTTTCTTT.

This clone was seen only once. The chain links TRBV12-3 or TRBV12-4 to TRBJ1-1, with 7 bases lining up with TRBD1. The junction had 9 bases not matched to a gene; V was cut back by 6 bases and J by 11 bases. This CDR3 spans 12 amino acids. Here the CDR3 reads CASSLRQGQAFF. In DNA form, the CDR3 reads TGTGCCAGCAGCCTCCGACAGGGTCAGGCTTTCTTT.

This chain uses TRBV9 with TRBJ2-1; D is unresolved. Germline V gene lookup returns CDR1 SGDLS and CDR2 YYNGEE. The CDR3 is 12 amino acids. V was clipped by 0 bases and J by 9 bases, with 7 bases between them. CDR3 protein: CASSVVYGEQFF. The CDR3 region has the DNA TGTGCCAGCAGCGTAGTATACGGTGAGCAGTTCTTC.

This sequence joins TRBV13 and TRBJ1-2, with D perhaps matching TRBD1 (5 bases). This CDR3 contains 17 residues. Per the germline V gene, CDR1 is PRHDT and CDR2 is FYEKMQ (reference sequence). V was cut by 0 bases and J by 4 bases, with 18 bases left in between. Here the CDR3 DNA reads TGTGCCAGCAGCTTAGGCCGCCTGGGGGAGGAAGTCTATGGCTACACCTTC. It is translated as CASSLGRLGEEVYGYTF.

V usage is TRBV7-8 and J usage is TRBJ1-5, with a tentative D call TRBD1 (5 bases). From germline, CDR1 is SGHVS and CDR2 FQNEAQ. The CDR3 runs 16 residues. V was trimmed by 1 base and J by 4 bases, leaving 14 bases between them. CDR3 amino acids: CASSLEGFGANQPQHF. The DNA of the CDR3 is TGTGCCAGCAGCTTAGAAGGGTTCGGGGCGAATCAGCCCCAGCATTTT.

J is TRBJ2-2 and V is TRBV6-5; possible D gene TRBD1, 5 bases. The CDR3 extends over 14 amino acids. Germline CDR1 and CDR2: MNHEY and SVGAGI. Trimming pared 11 bases from V and 5 bases from J, leaving 18 bases between. CDR3 in DNA: TGTGCCTCCGGCGGACACCCCGGGACCGGGGAGCTGTTTTTT. Encoded protein: CASGGHPGTGELFF.

Many counts were recorded for this clone. The chain's CDR3 is CASRLPQGQVETYGYTF. CDR3 bases: TGTGCAAGTCGCTTACCCCAGGGACAGGTCGAGACCTATGGCTACACCTTC. The chain links TRBV12-2 to TRBJ1-2; the DNA was not used to check the table's D call, TRBD1. TRBV12-2 is described as a pseudogene. The CDR3 contains 17 residues.

The J gene is TRBJ2-4, the V gene TRBV7-8, with D maybe TRBD1 (6 bases). This CDR3 has 17 residues. The V end lost 1 base, the J end lost 1 base, and 14 bases lay between the germline ends. Germline CDR1 and CDR2: SGHVS and FQNEAQ. Here the CDR3 DNA reads TGTGCCAGCAGCTTAGAGAGGGGGTCGGCGGCCAAAAACATTCAGTACTTC. As protein: CASSLERGSAAKNIQYF. The full variable domain, rest sourced from reference TRBV7-8 and TRBJ2-4, is GAGVSQSPRYKVAKRGQDVALRCDPISGHVSLFWYQQALGQGPEFLTYFQNEAQLDKSGLPSDRFFAERPEGSVSTLKIQRTQQEDSAVYLCASSLERGSAAKNIQYFGAGTRLSVL.

This clone was picked up one time. This chain uses TRBV4-3 with TRBJ1-5, with 8 bases aligning to TRBD1. The CDR3 consists of 15 residues. The V segment lost 0 bases and the J segment 7 bases; nucleotides outside the gene matches: 5. Germline V CDR1 and CDR2: LGHNA, YSLEER. The CDR3 region has the DNA TGCGCCAGCAGCCAAGATAGACAGGGGATACAGCCCCAGCATTTT. Protein product: CASSQDRQGIQPQHF.